This T cell receptor beta chain was identified during a study of cytomegalovirus exposure and HLA in healthy donors. The study ran its PCR with 60 Vbeta and 13 Jbeta primers. Profiling relied on immunoSEQ multiplex PCR, and the TCRdb table lists in-frame clones only, not all of them. The sample carries about 130,000 clones, around 82% recorded once. The germline V gene encodes CDR1 SGHVS and CDR2 FQNEAQ. This CDR3 has 18 residues. The V end lost 1 base, the J end lost 0 bases, and 16 bases lay between the germline ends. The receptor's source is a man aged 45-65 years in good health and CMV-seronegative. The source material was PBMCs. V and J are TRBV7-8 and TRBJ2-1; D perhaps matches TRBD2 (6 bases). CDR3 sequence: CASSLDLGLESSYNEQFF. CDR3 DNA sequence: TGTGCCAGCAGCTTAGACCTGGGACTCGAGAGCTCCTACAATGAGCAGTTCTTC.